This TCR beta chain came from a study of T cells after yellow fever vaccination. Broader study findings: Highly abundant clonotypes carried over from the bulk population could end up in FACS-sorted repertoires as contaminants. Shared CD4/CD8 clonotypes were a small share, likely from convergent recombination. Most clones from primary vaccination were detected again post-booster (about 96% CD4, around 88% CD8).

In germline, CDR1 is SGHTA, CDR2 FQGNSA. CDR3 length: 16 residues. V shed 2 bases, J shed 3 bases, and the junction held 7 bases outside the gene matches. Each CDR3 protein is one row after TCRdb ran MiXCR on the 5' RACE reads. The data contain some 260,000 distinct CDR3 sequences, 5.2% of them singletons. A few counts support this clonotype. Antigen: not known. The chain combines TRBV7-2 with TRBJ2-3; 8 bases match TRBD1. Sequences were derived from CD4+ T cells sorted from PBMCs, sampled on the day of the yellow fever booster vaccination. The receptor's source is a man aged 18 to 29 who received the YFV17D yellow fever vaccine. Here the CDR3 reads CASSLSGTGSTDTQYF. In DNA, the CDR3 is TGTGCCAGCAGCTTATCGGGGACAGGCTCGACAGATACGCAGTATTTT.